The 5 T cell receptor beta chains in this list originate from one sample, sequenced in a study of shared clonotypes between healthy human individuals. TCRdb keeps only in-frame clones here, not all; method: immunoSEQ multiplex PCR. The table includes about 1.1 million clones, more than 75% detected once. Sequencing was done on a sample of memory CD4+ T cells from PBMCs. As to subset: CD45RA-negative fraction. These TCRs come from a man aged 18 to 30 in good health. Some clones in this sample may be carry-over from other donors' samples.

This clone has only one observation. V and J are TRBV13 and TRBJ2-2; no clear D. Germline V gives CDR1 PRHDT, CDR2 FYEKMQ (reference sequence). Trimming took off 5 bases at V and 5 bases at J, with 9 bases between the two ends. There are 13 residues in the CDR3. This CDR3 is CASSPRPTGELFF. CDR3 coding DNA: TGTGCCAGCAGCCCGCGTCCAACCGGGGAGCTGTTTTTT.

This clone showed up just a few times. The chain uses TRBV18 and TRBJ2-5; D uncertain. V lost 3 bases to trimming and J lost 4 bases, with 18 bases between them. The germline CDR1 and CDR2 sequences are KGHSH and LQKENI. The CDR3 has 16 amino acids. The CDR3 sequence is CASSPREGPSRETQYF. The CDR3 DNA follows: TGTGCCAGCTCACCGCGTGAAGGGCCATCGAGAGAGACCCAGTACTTC.

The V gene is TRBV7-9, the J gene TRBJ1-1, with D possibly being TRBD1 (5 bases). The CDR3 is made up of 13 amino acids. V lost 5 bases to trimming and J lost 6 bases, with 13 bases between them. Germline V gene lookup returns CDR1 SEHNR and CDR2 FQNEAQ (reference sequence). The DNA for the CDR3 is TGTGCCAGCAGCCCCTACGGGACGGCTGAAGCTTTCTTT. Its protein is CASSPYGTAEAFF.

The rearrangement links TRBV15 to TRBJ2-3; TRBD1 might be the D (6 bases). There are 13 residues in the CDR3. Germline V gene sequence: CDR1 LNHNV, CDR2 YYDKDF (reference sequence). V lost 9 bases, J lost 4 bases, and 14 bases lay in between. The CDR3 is CATNRDYADTQYF. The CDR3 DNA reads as TGTGCCACGAACAGGGATTACGCAGATACGCAGTATTTT.

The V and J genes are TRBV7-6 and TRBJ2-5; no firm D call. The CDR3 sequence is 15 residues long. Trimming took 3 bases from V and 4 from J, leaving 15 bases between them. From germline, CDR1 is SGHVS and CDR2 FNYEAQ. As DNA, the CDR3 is TGTGCCAGCAGCTTTTCACAAGGCTATCTAGAGACCCAGTACTTC. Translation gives CASSFSQGYLETQYF.